This entry describes one T cell receptor (beta chain). Its specificity is not known. Germline V gives CDR1 SGHVS, CDR2 FNYEAQ. The CDR3 is 13 residues long. Trimming took off 4 bases at V and 6 bases at J, with 7 bases between the two ends. This specimen comes from a study of CD8 T cells in ankylosing spondylitis. Study-wide points: Several of the motif variants were reported before in synovial fluid and blood from reactive arthritis. Significant enrichment of disease-linked clones was reportedly seen in matched ankylosing spondylitis synovial fluid.

Each CDR3 protein is one row after TCRdb ran MiXCR on the 5' RACE reads. This table has about 300,000 distinct CDR3 sequences, 11% appearing once. This chain connects TRBV7-6 to TRBJ1-6; D perhaps matches TRBD1 (5 bases). The receptor's source is a female donor with ankylosing spondylitis or in good health (not recorded which). Sequencing used blood, either unsorted or a sorted T cell fraction (not recorded which). The CDR3 DNA is TGTGCCAGCAGCTGGGGGGGTAATTCACCCCTCCACTTT. Translating it yields CASSWGGNSPLHF.